This T cell receptor beta chain was found in a study of regulatory T cells in long-lasting Graves disease. Germline V gene data show CDR1 as MDHEN and CDR2 as SYDVKM. Trimming removed 10 bases at V and 7 bases at J, with 13 bases between. The CDR3 runs to 11 residues. This clonotype occurred many times. The TCR beta library used iRepertoire HTBI primers with Arm-PCR amplification of CDR3. Via MiXCR, TCRdb re-called the multiplex PCR reads, giving one row per CDR3 protein. The table shows 450,000 to 700,000 distinct CDR3 sequences, with about 14% occurring only once. Time point defined: newly diagnosed GD, antithyroid drugs for less than 3 months. TCR sequences were obtained from RNA taken from PBMCs. These same records also appear under a second study, on T cells in Graves' hyperthyroidism and ophthalmopathy. This second study says: Patients between 18 and 65 years old had hyperthyroidism, newly diagnosed and lasting under 2 months. Model predictions of ophthalmopathy came a median approximately seven months before onset.

The clonotype originates from a man between 25 and 39 years old with Graves disease. The V call is TRBV28, the J call TRBJ1-2; D gene unclear. The sample in question was peripheral blood mononuclear cells (PBMCs), obtained at new diagnosis, from a patient treated with antithyroid drugs. The DNA of the CDR3 is TGTGCCACTTCCCGAGACATTGGCTACACCTTC. Protein sequence: CATSRDIGYTF.